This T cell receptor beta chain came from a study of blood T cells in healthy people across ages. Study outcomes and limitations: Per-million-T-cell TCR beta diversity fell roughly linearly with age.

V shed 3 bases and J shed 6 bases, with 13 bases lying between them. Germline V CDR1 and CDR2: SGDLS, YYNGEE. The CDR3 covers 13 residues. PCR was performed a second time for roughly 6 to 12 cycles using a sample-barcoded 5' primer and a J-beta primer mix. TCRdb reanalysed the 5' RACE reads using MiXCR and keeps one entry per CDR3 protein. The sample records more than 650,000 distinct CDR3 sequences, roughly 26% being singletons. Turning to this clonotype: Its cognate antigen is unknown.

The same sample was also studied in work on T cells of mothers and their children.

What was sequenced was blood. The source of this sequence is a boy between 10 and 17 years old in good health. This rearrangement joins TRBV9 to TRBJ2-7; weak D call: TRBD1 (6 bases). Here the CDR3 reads CASSAQQGREQYF. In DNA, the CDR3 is TGTGCCAGCAGCGCGCAACAGGGTCGCGAGCAGTACTTC.